Below, 23 T cell receptor beta chains from the same sample are listed, as sequenced in a study of CD8 T cells in Susac syndrome. Random hexamers were used to reverse transcribe the RNA input (0.5 to 1 ug). Via MiXCR, TCRdb re-called the immunoSEQ multiplex PCR reads, giving one row per CDR3 protein. This sample has around 200,000 distinct CDR3 sequences, with around 90% found just once. Sequenced input: CD8+ T cells from PBMCs. The origin of the receptors is a human donor with multiple sclerosis.

The rearrangement links TRBV9 to TRBJ1-3; no reliable D call. The CDR3 is 15 amino acids. CDR1 SGDLS and CDR2 YYNGEE come from the germline V gene. V was trimmed by 0 bases and J by 0 bases, leaving 7 bases between them. In DNA form, the CDR3 reads TGTGCCAGCAGCGTAGGGCAGAGCTCTGGAAACACCATATATTTT. Its translation: CASSVGQSSGNTIYF.

The gene calls are TRBV7-9 and TRBJ2-7; 7 bases fit TRBD1. CDR3 length equals 13 residues. From germline, CDR1 is SEHNR and CDR2 FQNEAQ (reference sequence). J lost 3 bases, V lost 3 bases, and 2 bases had no gene match. The CDR3 is CASSLTGFYEQYF. CDR3 nucleotide sequence: TGTGCCAGCAGCTTGACAGGGTTCTACGAGCAGTACTTC.

The chain recombines TRBV3-1 with TRBJ1-2; perhaps TRBD1 as D (5 bases). V was pared by 1 base and J by 4 bases, with 10 bases between. CDR3 length: 14 residues. CDR1 and CDR2 (germline): LGHDT, YNNKEL (reference sequence). The CDR3 reads CASSQVGTAYGYTF. CDR3 sequence (DNA): TGTGCCAGCAGCCAAGTTGGGACGGCCTATGGCTACACCTTC.

This chain connects TRBV7-9 to TRBJ2-5; tentatively, D is TRBD1 (6 bases). V lost 6 bases and J lost 2, with 13 bases in between. The CDR3 spans 14 residues. The germline CDR1 and CDR2 sequences are SEHNR and FQNEAQ (reference sequence). This CDR3 is CASSSGHRQETQYF. CDR3 nucleotide sequence: TGTGCCAGCAGTTCGGGACATAGACAAGAGACCCAGTACTTC.

This clonotype was seen only once. The chain carries TRBV30 and TRBJ1-2, with D possibly TRBD1 on 5 matching bases. CDR3 length equals 14 residues. The germline V gene encodes CDR1 GTSNPN and CDR2 SVGIG (reference sequence). V shed 1 base and J shed 5 bases, with 14 bases lying between them. In DNA form, the CDR3 reads TGTGCCTGGAGTGATGAGGGGCGAGATTATGGCTACACCTTC. Its translation: CAWSDEGRDYGYTF.

This clonotype was found a few times. The chain joins TRBV7-9 to TRBJ1-2; 8 bases fit TRBD1. CDR1 is SEHNR, CDR2 FQNEAQ, per germline (reference sequence). The CDR3 sequence is 14 residues long. With 3 bases clipped from V and 2 bases from J, the junction kept 2 bases outside the gene matches. CDR3 DNA: TGTGCCAGCAGCTTTACAGGGGGGAACTATGGCTACACCTTC. It is translated as CASSFTGGNYGYTF.

This sequence joins TRBV7-9 and TRBJ2-7; D is tentatively TRBD1 or TRBD2 (5 bases each). Trimming took off 5 bases at V and 2 bases at J, with 13 bases between the two ends. CDR1 is SEHNR and CDR2 is FQNEAQ in the germline V gene (reference sequence). CDR3 length: 14 amino acids. The CDR3 is CASSHRDDPYEQYF. The CDR3 bases are TGTGCCAGCAGCCACCGGGACGACCCCTACGAGCAGTACTTC.

The CDR3 DNA reads TGTGCCACCAGTGATTACAGAGGCAATGAGCAGTTCTTC. Amino acids: CATSDYRGNEQFF. The chain couples TRBV24-1 to TRBJ2-1; unclear D gene. CDR1 is KGHDR, CDR2 SFDVKD, per germline. With 2 bases removed from V and 6 bases from J, the gap between germline ends came to 7 bases. The CDR3 contains 13 residues.

The rearrangement uses TRBV11-1 and TRBJ2-1, with 8 bases that match TRBD2. With V trimmed by 2 bases and J by 10 bases, 16 bases remained unmatched. Germline V gives CDR1 SGHAT, CDR2 FQDESV (reference sequence). The CDR3 length is 17 residues. CDR3: CASSLLRGVAGLGEQFF. The CDR3 nucleotides read TGTGCCAGCAGCTTATTACGGGGGGTAGCGGGACTTGGGGAGCAGTTCTTC. Full variable domain (rest looked up from reference TRBV11-1 and TRBJ2-1): EAEVAQSPRYKITEKSQAVAFWCDPISGHATLYWYRQILGQGPELLVQFQDESVVDDSQLPKDRFSAERLKGVDSTLKIQPAELGDSAMYLCASSLLRGVAGLGEQFFGPGTRLTVL.

CDR3 bases: TGTGCCAGCAGCCAAGATCGTGGGACGTCCTACACCTTC. It yields the protein CASSQDRGTSYTF. The chain uses TRBV4-2 and TRBJ1-2; D possibly corresponds to TRBD1 (5 bases). CDR1 and CDR2 (germline): LGHNA, YNFKEQ. Trimming pared 0 bases from V and 10 bases from J, leaving 12 bases between. The length of the CDR3 is 13 residues.

In this sample, this clonotype turned up once. The chain links TRBV20-1 to TRBJ1-4, with D possibly TRBD1 on 5 matching bases. V was pared by 0 bases and J by 8 bases, with 7 bases between. Germline-derived CDR1 and CDR2 are DFQATT and SNEGSKA (reference sequence). The CDR3 contains 12 residues. CDR3 bases: TGCAGTGCTAGAGAAGGGGACGAAAAACTGTTTTTT. Translation: CSAREGDEKLFF.

V and J are TRBV5-6 and TRBJ2-4, with D tentatively TRBD2 (5 bases). CDR3 length: 14 amino acids. Trimming took off 0 bases at V and 7 bases at J, with 11 bases between the two ends. Germline CDR1 is SGHDT and CDR2 is YYEEEE. The CDR3 reads CASSLGRTGNIQYF. The CDR3 DNA reads TGTGCCAGCAGCTTGGGTCGAACGGGGAACATTCAGTACTTC.

V and J are TRBV6-6 and TRBJ1-1; 7 positions agree with TRBD1. The CDR3 has 16 amino acids. Trimming took 2 bases from V and 1 from J; bases not matched to a gene: 7. Per germline, CDR1 MNHNY and CDR2 SVGAGI (reference sequence). The CDR3 here is CASSYPAGQPNTEAFF. DNA for the CDR3: TGTGCCAGCAGTTACCCGGCGGGACAGCCGAACACTGAAGCTTTCTTT.

The chain joins TRBV4-1 to TRBJ2-5; TRBD2 aligns across 8 bases. The CDR3 totals 15 residues. With V trimmed by 2 bases and J by 1 base, 3 bases remained unmatched. CDR1 is MGHRA and CDR2 is YSYEKL in the germline V gene. The CDR3 nucleotides are TGCGCCAGCAGCCAAATAGCGGGGATCCAAGAGACCCAGTACTTC. Translation gives CASSQIAGIQETQYF.

The chain uses TRBV6-6 and TRBJ1-1; the D is unclear. CDR1 MNHNY and CDR2 SVGAGI come from the germline V gene (reference sequence). The CDR3 length is 16 residues. V gave up 4 bases and J gave up 0 bases, with 15 bases separating them. This chain's CDR3 is CASSLGATGMNTEAFF. The CDR3 coding sequence is TGTGCCAGCAGTTTGGGCGCGACTGGAATGAACACTGAAGCTTTCTTT.

V usage is TRBV7-9 and J usage is TRBJ2-5; 7 nucleotides agree with TRBD2. Germline V gene lookup returns CDR1 SEHNR and CDR2 FQNEAQ (reference sequence). Trimming at V came to 5 bases and at J to 4 bases, leaving 10 bases not matched to a gene. The length of the CDR3 is 15 residues. CDR3 region: CASSQSQERGETQYF. CDR3 nucleotides: TGTGCCAGCAGCCAATCCCAGGAGCGGGGAGAGACCCAGTACTTC.

The CDR3 DNA reads as TGTGCCAGCTCACCACCGAGTGAGATTGCTCGAGATACGCAGTATTTT. It is translated as CASSPPSEIARDTQYF. V gene TRBV18 combines with J gene TRBJ2-3; unclear D gene. V shed 0 bases and J shed 5 bases, with 15 bases lying between them. Germline V lookup: CDR1 KGHSH, CDR2 LQKENI. The CDR3 has 16 amino acids.

The chain employs TRBV9 and TRBJ2-1, with D possibly TRBD1 on 6 matching bases. CDR3 size: 15 residues. Trimming shortened V by 0 bases and J by 9 bases, and 16 bases separated the two germline ends. From germline, CDR1 is SGDLS and CDR2 YYNGEE. The CDR3 bases are TGTGCCAGCAGCGTAGATGGCAGGGGATATGGTGAGCAGTTCTTC. Its protein product is CASSVDGRGYGEQFF.

The rearrangement uses TRBV5-4 and TRBJ2-5; D call uncertain. CDR1 and CDR2 (germline): SGHNT, YYREEE (reference sequence). The CDR3 consists of 14 residues. V was cut by 0 bases and J by 5 bases, with 11 bases left in between. The CDR3, as DNA: TGTGCCAGCAGCTTGGTCCAGGATCTGGAGACCCAGTACTTC. Its translation: CASSLVQDLETQYF.

In nucleotides, the CDR3 is TGTGCCAGTAGTCACACTGACAGGTTTGGAGAGACCCAGTACTTC. It yields the protein CASSHTDRFGETQYF. The genes are TRBV19 and TRBJ2-5; possibly TRBD1 for D (6 bases). The germline CDR1 and CDR2 sequences are LNHDA and SQIVND (reference sequence). CDR3 length: 15 amino acids. Trimming took off 5 bases at V and 4 bases at J, with 17 bases between the two ends.

This clonotype was recorded only once. This chain uses TRBV4-1 with TRBJ1-6; 7 bases agree with TRBD1. The CDR3 spans 18 residues. From germline, CDR1 is MGHRA and CDR2 YSYEKL. V gave up 0 bases and J gave up 9 bases; unmatched junction bases: 14. The CDR3 DNA follows: TGCGCCAGCAGCCAAGAACGTCCCGGGACAGACTTTCCTTCACCCCTCCACTTT. Translating gives CASSQERPGTDFPSPLHF.

The chain uses TRBV25-1 and TRBJ2-1, with 9 bases aligning to TRBD1. CDR3 size: 15 residues. The ends lost 2 bases at V and 3 bases at J; junction bases unmatched: 2. Germline assignment: CDR1 MGHDK and CDR2 SYGVNS. The CDR3 loop reads CASSERGQGYNEQFF. The CDR3 DNA sequence: TGTGCCAGCAGTGAACGGGGACAGGGCTACAATGAGCAGTTCTTC.

The chain recombines TRBV3-1 with TRBJ2-4, with 7 bases lining up with TRBD2. The CDR3 is made up of 18 amino acids. V lost 0 bases and J lost 0; bases outside the gene matches: 8. Germline CDR1 reads LGHDT; CDR2 reads YNNKEL (reference sequence). CDR3 residues: CASSQDRPGRIAKNIQYF. CDR3 sequence (DNA): TGTGCCAGCAGCCAAGATCGCCCCGGGAGGATAGCCAAAAACATTCAGTACTTC. Full variable domain (outside the CDR3, taken from reference TRBV3-1 and TRBJ2-4): DTAVSQTPKYLVTQMGNDKSIKCEQNLGHDTMYWYKQDSKKFLKIMFSYNNKELIINETVPNRFSPKSPDKAHLNLHINSLELGDSAVYFCASSQDRPGRIAKNIQYFGAGTRLSVL.